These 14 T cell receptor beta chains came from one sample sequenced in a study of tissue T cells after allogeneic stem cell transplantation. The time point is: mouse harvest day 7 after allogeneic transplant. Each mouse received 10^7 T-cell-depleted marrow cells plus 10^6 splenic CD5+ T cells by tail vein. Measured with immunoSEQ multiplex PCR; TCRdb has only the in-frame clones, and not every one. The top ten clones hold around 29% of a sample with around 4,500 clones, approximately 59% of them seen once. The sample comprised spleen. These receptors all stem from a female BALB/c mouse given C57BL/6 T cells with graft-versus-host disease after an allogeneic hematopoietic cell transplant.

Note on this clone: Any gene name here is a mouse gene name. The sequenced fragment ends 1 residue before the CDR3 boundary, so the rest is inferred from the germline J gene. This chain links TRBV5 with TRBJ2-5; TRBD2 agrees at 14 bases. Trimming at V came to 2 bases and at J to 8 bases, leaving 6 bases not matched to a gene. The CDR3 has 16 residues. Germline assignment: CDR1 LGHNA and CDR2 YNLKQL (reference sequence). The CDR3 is CASSQRDWGGAGTQYF. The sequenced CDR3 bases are TGTGCCAGCAGCCAAAGGGACTGGGGGGGCGCGGGCACCCAGTAC.

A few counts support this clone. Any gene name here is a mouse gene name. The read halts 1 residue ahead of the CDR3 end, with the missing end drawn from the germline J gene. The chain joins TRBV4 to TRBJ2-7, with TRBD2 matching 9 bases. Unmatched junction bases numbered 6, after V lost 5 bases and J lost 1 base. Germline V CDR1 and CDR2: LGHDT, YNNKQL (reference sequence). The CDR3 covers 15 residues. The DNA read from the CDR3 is TGTGCCAGCAGCCTCCAGACTGGGGGATCCTATGAACAGTAC. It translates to CASSLQTGGSYEQY. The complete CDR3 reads CASSLQTGGSYEQYF.

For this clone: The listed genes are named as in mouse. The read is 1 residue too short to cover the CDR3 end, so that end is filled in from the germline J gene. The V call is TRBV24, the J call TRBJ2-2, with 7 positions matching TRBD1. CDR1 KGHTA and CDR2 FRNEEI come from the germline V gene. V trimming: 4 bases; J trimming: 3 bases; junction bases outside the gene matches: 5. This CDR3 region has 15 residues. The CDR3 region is CASSPTGLDTGQLYF. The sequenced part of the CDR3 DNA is TGTGCCAGCAGTCCGACAGGGTTGGACACCGGGCAGCTCTAC.

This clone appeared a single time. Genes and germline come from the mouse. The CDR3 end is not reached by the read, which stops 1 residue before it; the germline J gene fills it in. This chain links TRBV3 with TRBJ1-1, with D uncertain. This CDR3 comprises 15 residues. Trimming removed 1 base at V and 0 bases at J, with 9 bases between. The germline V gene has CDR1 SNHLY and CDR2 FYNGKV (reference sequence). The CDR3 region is CASSLVAVANTEVFF. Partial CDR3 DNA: TGTGCCAGCAGCTTAGTGGCAGTTGCAAACACAGAAGTCTTC.

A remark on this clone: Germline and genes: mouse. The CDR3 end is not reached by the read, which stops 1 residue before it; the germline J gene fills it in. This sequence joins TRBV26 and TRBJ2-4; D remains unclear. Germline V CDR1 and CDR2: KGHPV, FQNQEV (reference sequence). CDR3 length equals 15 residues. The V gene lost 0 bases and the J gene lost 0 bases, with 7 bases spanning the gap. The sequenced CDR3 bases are TGTGCCAGCAGTCTGTCCGGCAATAGTCAAAACACCTTGTAC. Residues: CASSLSGNSQNTLY. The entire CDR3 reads CASSLSGNSQNTLYF.

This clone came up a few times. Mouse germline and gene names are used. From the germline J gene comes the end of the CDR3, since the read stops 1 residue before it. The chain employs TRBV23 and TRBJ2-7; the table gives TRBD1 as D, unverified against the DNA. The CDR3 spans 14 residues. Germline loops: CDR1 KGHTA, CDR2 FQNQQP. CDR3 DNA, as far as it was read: TGCTCCAGCAGTCAAATCAGGGAACCCTATGAACAGTAC. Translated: CSSSQIREPYEQY. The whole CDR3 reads CSSSQIREPYEQYF.

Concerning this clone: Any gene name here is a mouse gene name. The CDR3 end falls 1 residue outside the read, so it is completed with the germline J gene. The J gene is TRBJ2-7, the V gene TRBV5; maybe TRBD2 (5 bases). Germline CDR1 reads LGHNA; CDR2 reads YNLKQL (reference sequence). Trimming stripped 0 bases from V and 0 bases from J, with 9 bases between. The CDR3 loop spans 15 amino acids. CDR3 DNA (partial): TGTGCCAGCAGCCAAGACTGGGAAAGCTCCTATGAACAGTAC. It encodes CASSQDWESSYEQY. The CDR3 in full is CASSQDWESSYEQYF.

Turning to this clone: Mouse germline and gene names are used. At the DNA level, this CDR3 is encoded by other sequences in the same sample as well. CDR3 in amino acids: CSSSQSGGQNTLYF. The sequenced CDR3 bases are TGCTCCAGCAGTCAATCTGGGGGACAAAACACCTTGTAC. V and J are TRBV23 and TRBJ2-4; TRBD2, the D gene given by the table, was not confirmed from the DNA. The read ends 1 residue early relative to the CDR3; the germline J gene fills the gap. The V gene's germline CDR1 is KGHTA and CDR2 FQNQQP. There are 14 residues in the CDR3. Full variable domain (outside the CDR3, taken from reference TRBV23 and TRBJ2-4): DAAVTQKPRYLIKMKGQEAEMKCIPEKGHTAVFWYQQKQSKELKFLIYFQNQQPLDQIDMVKERFSAVCPSSSLCSLGIRTCEAEDSALYLCSSSQSGGQNTLYFGAGTRLSVL.

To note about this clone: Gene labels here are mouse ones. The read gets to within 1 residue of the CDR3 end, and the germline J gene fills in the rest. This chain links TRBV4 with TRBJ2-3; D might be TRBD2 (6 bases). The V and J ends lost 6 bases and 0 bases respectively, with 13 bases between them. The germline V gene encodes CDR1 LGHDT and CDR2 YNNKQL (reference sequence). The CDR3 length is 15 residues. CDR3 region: CASRAGAPSAETLYF. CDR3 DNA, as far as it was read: TGTGCCAGCAGGGCTGGGGCCCCTAGTGCAGAAACGCTGTAT. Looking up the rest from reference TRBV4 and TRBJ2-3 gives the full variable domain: ETAVFQTPNYHVTQVGNEVSFNCKQTLGHDTMYWYKQDSKKLLKIMFSYNNKQLIVNETVPRRFSPQSSDKAHLNLRIKSVEPEDSAVYLCASRAGAPSAETLYFGSGTRLTVL.

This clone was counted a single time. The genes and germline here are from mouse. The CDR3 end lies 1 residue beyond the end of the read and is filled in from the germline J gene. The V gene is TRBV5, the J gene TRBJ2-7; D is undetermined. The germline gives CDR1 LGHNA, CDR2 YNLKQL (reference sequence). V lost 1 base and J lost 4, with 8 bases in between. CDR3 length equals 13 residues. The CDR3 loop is CASSQGHLYEQYF. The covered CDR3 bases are TGTGCCAGCAGCCAAGGACATCTATATGAACAGTAC.

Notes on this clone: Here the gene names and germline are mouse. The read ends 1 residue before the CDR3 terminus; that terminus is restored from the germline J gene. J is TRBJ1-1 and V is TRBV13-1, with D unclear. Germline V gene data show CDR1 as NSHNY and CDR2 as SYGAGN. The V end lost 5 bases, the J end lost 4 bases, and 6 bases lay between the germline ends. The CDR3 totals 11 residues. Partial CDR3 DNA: TGTGCCAGCAGAGGGTTCACAGAAGTCTTC. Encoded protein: CASRGFTEVF. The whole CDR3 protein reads CASRGFTEVFF.

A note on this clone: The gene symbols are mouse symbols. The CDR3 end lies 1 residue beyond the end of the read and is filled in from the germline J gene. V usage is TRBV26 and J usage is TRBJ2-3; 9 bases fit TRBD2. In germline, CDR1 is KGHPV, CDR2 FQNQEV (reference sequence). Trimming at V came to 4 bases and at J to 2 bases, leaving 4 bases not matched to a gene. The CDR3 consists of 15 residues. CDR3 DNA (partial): TGTGCCAGCAGTCCACTGGGGGGATATGCAGAAACGCTGTAT. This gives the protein CASSPLGGYAETLY. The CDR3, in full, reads CASSPLGGYAETLYF. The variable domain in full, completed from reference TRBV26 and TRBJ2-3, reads NSKVIQTPRYLVKGQGQKAKMRCIPEKGHPVVFWYQQNKNNEFKFLINFQNQEVLQQIDMTEKRFSAECPSNSPCSLEIQSSEAGDSALYLCASSPLGGYAETLYFGSGTRLTVL.

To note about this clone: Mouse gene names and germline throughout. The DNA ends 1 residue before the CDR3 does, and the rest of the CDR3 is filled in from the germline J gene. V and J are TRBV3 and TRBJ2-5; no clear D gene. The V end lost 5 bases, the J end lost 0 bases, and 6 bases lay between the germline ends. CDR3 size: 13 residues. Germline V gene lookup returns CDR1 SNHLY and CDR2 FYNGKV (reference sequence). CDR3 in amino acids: CASSRLNQDTQYF. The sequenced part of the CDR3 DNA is TGTGCCAGCAGCCGGCTTAACCAAGACACCCAGTAC.

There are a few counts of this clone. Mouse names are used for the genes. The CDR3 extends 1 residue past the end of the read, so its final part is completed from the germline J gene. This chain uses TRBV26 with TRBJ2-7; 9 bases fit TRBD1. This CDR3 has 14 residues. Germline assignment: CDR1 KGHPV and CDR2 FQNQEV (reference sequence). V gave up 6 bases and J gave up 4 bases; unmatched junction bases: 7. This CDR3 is CASRFPGQGYEQYF. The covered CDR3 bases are TGTGCCAGCAGGTTTCCGGGACAGGGTTATGAACAGTAC.